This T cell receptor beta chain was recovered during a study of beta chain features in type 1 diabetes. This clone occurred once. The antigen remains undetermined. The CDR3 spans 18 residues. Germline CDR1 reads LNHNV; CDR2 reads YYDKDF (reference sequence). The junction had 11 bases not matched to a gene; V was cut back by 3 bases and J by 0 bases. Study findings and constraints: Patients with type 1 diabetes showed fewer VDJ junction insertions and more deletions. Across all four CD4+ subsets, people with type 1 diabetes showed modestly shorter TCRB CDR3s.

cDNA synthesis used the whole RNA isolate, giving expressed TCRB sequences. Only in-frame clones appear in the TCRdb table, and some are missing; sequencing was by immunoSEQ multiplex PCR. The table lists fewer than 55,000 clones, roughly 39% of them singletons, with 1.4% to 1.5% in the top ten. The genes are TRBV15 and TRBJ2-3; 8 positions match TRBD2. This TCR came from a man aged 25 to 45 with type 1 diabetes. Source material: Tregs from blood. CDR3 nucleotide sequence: TGTGCCACCAGCAGGGGCTTACCTAGCGGGTCTAGCACAGATACGCAGTATTTT. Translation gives CATSRGLPSGSSTDTQYF.